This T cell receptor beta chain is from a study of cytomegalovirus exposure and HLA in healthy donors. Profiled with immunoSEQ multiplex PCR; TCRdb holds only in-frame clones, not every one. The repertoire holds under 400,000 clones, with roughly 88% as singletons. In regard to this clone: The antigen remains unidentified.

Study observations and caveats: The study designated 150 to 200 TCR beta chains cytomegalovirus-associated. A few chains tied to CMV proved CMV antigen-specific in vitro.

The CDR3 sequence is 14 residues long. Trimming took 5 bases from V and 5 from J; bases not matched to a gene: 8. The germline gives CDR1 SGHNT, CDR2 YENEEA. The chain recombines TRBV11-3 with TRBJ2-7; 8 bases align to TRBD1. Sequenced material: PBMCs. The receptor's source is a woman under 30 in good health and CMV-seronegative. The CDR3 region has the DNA TGTGCCAGCAGCCTGGACAGGGACGCGGACGAGCAGTACTTC. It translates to CASSLDRDADEQYF.